This entry lists 8 T cell receptor beta chains sequenced from one sample in a study of beta chain features in type 1 diabetes. Study results and limitations: The study found moderately but significantly shorter TCRB CDR3s in all four CD4+ subsets of Type 1 diabetes patients.

These receptors have no known antigen. cDNA synthesis used the whole RNA isolate, giving expressed TCRB sequences. This table comes from immunoSEQ multiplex PCR, and its TCRdb copy is limited to in-frame clones, with some not included. The sample has 680,000 or so clones; over 10% are singletons. The sequenced sample consisted of naive CD4+ T cells from blood. The receptors derive from a man aged 18 to 30 with type 1 diabetes.

This chain links TRBV29-1 with TRBJ1-1; a possible D gene is TRBD1 (6 bases). Per the germline V gene, CDR1 is SQVTM and CDR2 is ANQGSEA. Trimming shortened V by 8 bases and J by 1 base, and 14 bases separated the two germline ends. The CDR3 loop spans 13 amino acids. CDR3 sequence reads: CSLQGPENTEAFF. For the CDR3, the DNA is TGCAGCTTGCAGGGGCCGGAGAACACTGAAGCTTTCTTT.

This clone was observed a single time. This chain connects TRBV6-5 to TRBJ1-2; D unclear. CDR3 size: 14 residues. Germline V gives CDR1 MNHEY, CDR2 SVGAGI. V was shortened by 5 bases and J by 4 bases, with 14 bases between the two germline ends. CDR3 loop: CASSPDTSGYGYTF. As DNA, the CDR3 is TGTGCCAGCAGTCCAGACACCTCGGGCTATGGCTACACCTTC.

On this clone itself: Distinct nucleotide sequences in the sample also encode this CDR3. This chain links TRBV28 with TRBJ2-7; 7 bases are a match to TRBD1. From germline, CDR1 is MDHEN and CDR2 SYDVKM. CDR3 length: 12 residues. The J segment lost 5 bases and the V segment lost 4 bases, leaving 2 bases of the junction unmatched. The chain's CDR3 is CASSSTGDEQYF. The CDR3 DNA reads as TGTGCCAGCAGTTCCACAGGGGACGAGCAGTACTTC. The complete variable domain, with remaining parts taken from reference TRBV28 and TRBJ2-7, reads DVKVTQSSRYLVKRTGEKVFLECVQDMDHENMFWYRQDPGLGLRLIYFSYDVKMKEKGDIPEGYSVSREKKERFSLILESASTNQTSMYLCASSSTGDEQYFGPGTRLTVT.

Turning to this clone: Other DNA variants within this sample encode the same CDR3. This chain connects TRBV5-1 to TRBJ1-6; 10 nucleotides match TRBD1. Unmatched junction bases numbered 8, after V lost 4 bases and J lost 7 bases. This CDR3 contains 16 residues. Looked up from germline, CDR1 is SGHRS and CDR2 is YFSETQ. The CDR3 loop is CASSPLPGQGNSPLHF. The CDR3 DNA follows: TGCGCCAGCAGCCCCCTACCGGGACAGGGGAATTCACCCCTCCACTTT.

In its sample, this clone was seen a few times. The CDR3 sequence: CASSEILDRTYEQYF. CDR3 nucleotides: TGTGCCAGCAGTGAAATTCTAGACAGGACCTACGAGCAGTACTTC. The rearrangement joins TRBV6-1 to TRBJ2-7; possible D gene TRBD1, 6 bases. The V end lost 2 bases, the J end lost 2 bases, and 13 bases lay between the germline ends. The CDR3 runs to 15 residues. Germline CDR1 MNHNS, CDR2 SASEGT.

CDR3 DNA sequence: TGTGCCAGCTCACCTCCGGCTAGCGGGGGACCTAGCACAGATACGCAGTATTTT. Translated: CASSPPASGGPSTDTQYF. V gene TRBV18 combines with J gene TRBJ2-3, with 10 bases fitting TRBD2. The CDR3 is 18 amino acids. Germline V gene lookup returns CDR1 KGHSH and CDR2 LQKENI. The ends lost 3 bases at V and 0 bases at J; junction bases unmatched: 9.

The rearrangement links TRBV4-1 to TRBJ1-5; the D is unclear. The germline gives CDR1 MGHRA, CDR2 YSYEKL. V lost 0 bases, J lost 2 bases, and 11 bases lay in between. The CDR3 runs 16 residues. CDR3 residues: CASSQDRGTRNQPQHF. In DNA form, the CDR3 reads TGCGCCAGCAGCCAAGATCGCGGTACCCGCAATCAGCCCCAGCATTTT.

V usage is TRBV30 and J usage is TRBJ2-1; TRBD2 matches at 8 bases. The V and J ends lost 0 bases and 8 bases, in that order; junction bases with no gene match: 9. Germline lookup yields CDR1 GTSNPN and CDR2 SVGIG (reference sequence). The CDR3 has 15 amino acids. CDR3 sequence: CAWSVGVAGSDEQFF. CDR3 DNA sequence: TGTGCCTGGAGTGTAGGGGTAGCGGGGTCGGATGAGCAGTTCTTC.